The following is a T cell receptor (beta chain) sequence with its context. As yet, its antigen is unknown. This CDR3 contains 17 residues. From germline, CDR1 is SGHRS and CDR2 YFSETQ. Trimming cost V 5 bases and J 0 bases, with 18 bases left between them. This specimen comes from a study of T-cell memory formation after mild COVID-19. Study-level results: Day 15 to 85 contracting clones showed balanced CD4/CD8; day 15 to 37 expanders favored CD4+.

MiXCR, applied by TCRdb to the 5' RACE reads, yields one record per CDR3 protein. The data hold over 300,000 distinct CDR3 sequences, with around a fifth observed a single time. This rearrangement joins TRBV5-1 to TRBJ2-1; weak D call: TRBD1 (5 bases). The sequenced material came from PBMCs or a T cell subset sorted from them (not recorded which). The TCR originated in a man between 18 and 29 years old who had mild COVID-19 (a few samples of this study predate the infection). Cell type and time point are not known. The CDR3, as DNA: TGCGCCAGCAGGATGAGGACACTACCAAGCTCCTACAATGAGCAGTTCTTC. This codes for CASRMRTLPSSYNEQFF.